This TCR beta chain was observed in a study of cytomegalovirus exposure and HLA in healthy donors. Whole-study results and caveats: Fewer N-insertions than the roughly 670-donor mean were reportedly shown by an Asian-associated ancestry cluster in a later analysis.

As concerns this clone: Its antigen remains unknown.

Germline-derived CDR1 and CDR2 are DFQATT and SNEGSKA (reference sequence). V was trimmed by 0 bases and J by 5 bases, leaving 2 bases between them. The CDR3 sequence is 11 residues long. Use of 60 Vbeta and 13 Jbeta primers characterized the PCR. Libraries were prepared by immunoSEQ multiplex PCR; TCRdb keeps only in-frame clonotypes and omits some of them. The top ten hold 4.5% to 6.5% of the sample, which has 110,000 to 150,000 clones, around 80% seen once. This chain uses TRBV20-1 with TRBJ1-3; D is unclear. The TCR sequence derives from a male donor in good health and CMV-seronegative. Input material: PBMCs. CDR3 nucleotides: TGCAGTGCTAGAGACAGAAACACCATATATTTT. It yields the protein CSARDRNTIYF.